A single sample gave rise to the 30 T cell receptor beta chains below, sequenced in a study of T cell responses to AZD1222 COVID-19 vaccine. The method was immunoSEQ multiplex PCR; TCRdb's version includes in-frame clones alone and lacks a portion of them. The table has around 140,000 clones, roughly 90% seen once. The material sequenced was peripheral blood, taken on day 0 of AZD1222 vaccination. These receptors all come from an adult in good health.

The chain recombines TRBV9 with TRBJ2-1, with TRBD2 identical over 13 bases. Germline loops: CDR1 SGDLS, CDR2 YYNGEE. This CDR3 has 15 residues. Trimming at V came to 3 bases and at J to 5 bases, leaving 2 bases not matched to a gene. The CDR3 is CASSAGLAGDNEQFF. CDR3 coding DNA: TGTGCCAGCAGCGCCGGACTAGCGGGGGACAATGAGCAGTTCTTC.

The CDR3 DNA follows: TGTGCCAGCAGCTCCTCCTACCAAAAGTCGTCGGCGGGGGGGAACACCGGGGAGCTGTTTTTT. Its protein product is CASSSSYQKSSAGGNTGELFF. J is TRBJ2-2 and V is TRBV21-1; the table's D call TRBD2 went unverified against the DNA. TRBV21-1 represents a pseudogene. There are 21 residues in the CDR3.

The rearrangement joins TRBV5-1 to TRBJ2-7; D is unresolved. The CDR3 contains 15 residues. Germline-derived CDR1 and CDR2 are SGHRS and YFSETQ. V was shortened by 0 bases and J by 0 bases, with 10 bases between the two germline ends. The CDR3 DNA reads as TGCGCCAGCAGCTTGGGATCTGTAACCTCCTACGAGCAGTACTTC. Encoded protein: CASSLGSVTSYEQYF.

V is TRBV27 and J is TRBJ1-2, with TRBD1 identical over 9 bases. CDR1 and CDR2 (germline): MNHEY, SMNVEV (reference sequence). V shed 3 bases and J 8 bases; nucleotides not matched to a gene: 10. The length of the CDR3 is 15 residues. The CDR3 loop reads CASSFLRQGEGGYTF. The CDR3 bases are TGTGCCAGCAGTTTTCTGAGACAGGGGGAAGGAGGCTACACCTTC.

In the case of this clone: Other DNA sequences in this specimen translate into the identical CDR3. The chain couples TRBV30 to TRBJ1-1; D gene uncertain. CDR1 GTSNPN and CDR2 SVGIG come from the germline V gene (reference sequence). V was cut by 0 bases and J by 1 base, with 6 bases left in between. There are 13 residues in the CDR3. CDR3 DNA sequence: TGTGCCTGGAGTGTAGCAGGGAACACTGAAGCTTTCTTT. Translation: CAWSVAGNTEAFF.

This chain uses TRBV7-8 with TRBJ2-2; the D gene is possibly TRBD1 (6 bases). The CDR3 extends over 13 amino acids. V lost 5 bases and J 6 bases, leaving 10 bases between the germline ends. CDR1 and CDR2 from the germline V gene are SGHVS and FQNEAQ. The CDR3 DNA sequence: TGTGCCAGCAGCCGCCCAGGGGCCGGGGAGCTGTTTTTT. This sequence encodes CASSRPGAGELFF. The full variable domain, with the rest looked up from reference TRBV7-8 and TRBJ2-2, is GAGVSQSPRYKVAKRGQDVALRCDPISGHVSLFWYQQALGQGPEFLTYFQNEAQLDKSGLPSDRFFAERPEGSVSTLKIQRTQQEDSAVYLCASSRPGAGELFFGEGSRLTVL.

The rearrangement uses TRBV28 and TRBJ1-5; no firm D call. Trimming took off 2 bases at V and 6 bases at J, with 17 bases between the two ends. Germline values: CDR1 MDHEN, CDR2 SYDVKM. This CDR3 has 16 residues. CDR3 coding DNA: TGTGCCAGCAGTTTAGAGCCCCCGGGCTCCGGTCAGCCCCAGCATTTT. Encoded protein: CASSLEPPGSGQPQHF.

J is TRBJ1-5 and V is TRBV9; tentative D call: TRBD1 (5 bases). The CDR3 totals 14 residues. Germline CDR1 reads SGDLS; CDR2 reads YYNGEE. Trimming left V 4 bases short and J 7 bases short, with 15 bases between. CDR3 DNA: TGTGCCAGCAGCACGGGGGGAATTGGGCAGCCCCAGCATTTT. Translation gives CASSTGGIGQPQHF.

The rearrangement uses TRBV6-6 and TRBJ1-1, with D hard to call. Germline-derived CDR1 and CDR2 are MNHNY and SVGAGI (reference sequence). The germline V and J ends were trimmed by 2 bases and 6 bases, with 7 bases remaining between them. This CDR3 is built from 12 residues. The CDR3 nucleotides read TGTGCCAGCAGTTACAGTGGGGCTGAAGCTTTCTTT. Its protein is CASSYSGAEAFF.

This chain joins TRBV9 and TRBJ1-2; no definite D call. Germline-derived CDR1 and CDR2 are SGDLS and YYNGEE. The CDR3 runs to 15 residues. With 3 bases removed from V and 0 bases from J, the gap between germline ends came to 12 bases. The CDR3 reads CASSDGPSPNYGYTF. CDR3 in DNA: TGTGCCAGCAGCGACGGTCCATCCCCTAACTATGGCTACACCTTC.

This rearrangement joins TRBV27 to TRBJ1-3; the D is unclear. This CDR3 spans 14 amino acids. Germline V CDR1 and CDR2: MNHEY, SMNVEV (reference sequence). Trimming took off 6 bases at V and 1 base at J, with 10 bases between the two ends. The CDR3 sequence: CASSDAGSGNTIYF. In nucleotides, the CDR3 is TGTGCCAGCAGCGACGCGGGATCTGGAAACACCATATATTTT.

CDR3 amino acids: CASSRYRTNEKLFF. Here the CDR3 DNA reads TGTGCCAGCAGCCGTTACAGGACTAATGAAAAACTGTTTTTT. V gene TRBV14 combines with J gene TRBJ1-4, with D possibly being TRBD1 (5 bases). This CDR3 has 14 amino acids. Trimming took 4 bases from V and 2 from J, leaving 8 bases between them. CDR1 is SGHDN and CDR2 is FVKESK in the germline V gene. The full variable domain, with the rest looked up from reference TRBV14 and TRBJ1-4, is EAGVTQFPSHSVIEKGQTVTLRCDPISGHDNLYWYRRVMGKEIKFLLHFVKESKQDESGMPNNRFLAERTGGTYSTLKVQPAELEDSGVYFCASSRYRTNEKLFFGSGTQLSVL.

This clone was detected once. The CDR3 region is CSASGLAGGGETQYF. The CDR3 DNA reads TGCAGTGCTAGTGGACTAGCGGGAGGAGGGGAGACCCAGTACTTC. The chain joins TRBV20-1 to TRBJ2-5, with 14 positions matching TRBD2. This CDR3 region has 15 residues. V lost 3 bases, J lost 5 bases, and 5 bases stayed unmatched. CDR1 DFQATT and CDR2 SNEGSKA come from the germline V gene (reference sequence).

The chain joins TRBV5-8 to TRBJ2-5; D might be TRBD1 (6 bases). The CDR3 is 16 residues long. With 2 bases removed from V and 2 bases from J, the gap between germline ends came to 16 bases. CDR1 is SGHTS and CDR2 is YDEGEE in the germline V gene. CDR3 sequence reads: CASSLLQGYGQETQYF. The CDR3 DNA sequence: TGTGCCAGCAGCTTACTACAGGGATACGGGCAAGAGACCCAGTACTTC.

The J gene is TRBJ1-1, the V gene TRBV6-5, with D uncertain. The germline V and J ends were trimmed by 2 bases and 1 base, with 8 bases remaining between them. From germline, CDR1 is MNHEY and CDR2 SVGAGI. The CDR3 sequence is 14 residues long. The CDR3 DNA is TGTGCCAGCAGTTACAACGGAGGGAACACTGAAGCTTTCTTT. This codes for CASSYNGGNTEAFF.

CDR3 sequence (DNA): TGTGCCAGTAGTACCGGGACAGCATTTGGGGATACGCAGTATTTT. It encodes CASSTGTAFGDTQYF. The V call is TRBV19, the J call TRBJ2-3, with TRBD1 matching 7 bases. The trim removed 4 bases at V and 6 bases at J, leaving 10 bases unmatched. CDR3 length: 15 amino acids. From germline, CDR1 is LNHDA and CDR2 SQIVND (reference sequence).

The CDR3 DNA follows: TGTGCCAGCTCACCGGTCGGGCTCAATAACGAGCAGTACTTC. Translated: CASSPVGLNNEQYF. The J gene is TRBJ2-7, the V gene TRBV18; no definite D call. Germline CDR1 KGHSH, CDR2 LQKENI. V dropped 3 bases and J dropped 5 bases, with 14 bases sitting between them. The CDR3 covers 14 residues.

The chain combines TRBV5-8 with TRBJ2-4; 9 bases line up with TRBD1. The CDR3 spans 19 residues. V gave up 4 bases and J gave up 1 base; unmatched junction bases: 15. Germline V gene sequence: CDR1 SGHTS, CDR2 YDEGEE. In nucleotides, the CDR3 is TGTGCCAGCAGCCAACCAAGACAGGGGGGACCTTGGGCCAAAAACATTCAGTACTTC. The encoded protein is CASSQPRQGGPWAKNIQYF.

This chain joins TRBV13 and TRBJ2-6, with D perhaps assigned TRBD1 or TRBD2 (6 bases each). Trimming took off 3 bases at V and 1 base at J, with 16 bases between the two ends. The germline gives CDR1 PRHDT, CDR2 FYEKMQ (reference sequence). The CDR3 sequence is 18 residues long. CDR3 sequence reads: CASSFYLGGRSGANVLTF. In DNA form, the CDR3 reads TGTGCCAGCAGCTTCTACTTAGGGGGGCGGTCTGGGGCCAACGTCCTGACTTTC.

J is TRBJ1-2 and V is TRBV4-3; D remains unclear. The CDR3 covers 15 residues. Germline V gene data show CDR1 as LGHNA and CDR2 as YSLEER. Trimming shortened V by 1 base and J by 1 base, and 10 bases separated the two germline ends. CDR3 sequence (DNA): TGCGCCAGCAGCCAAGTGGATAGGGTTAACTATGGCTACACCTTC. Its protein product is CASSQVDRVNYGYTF.

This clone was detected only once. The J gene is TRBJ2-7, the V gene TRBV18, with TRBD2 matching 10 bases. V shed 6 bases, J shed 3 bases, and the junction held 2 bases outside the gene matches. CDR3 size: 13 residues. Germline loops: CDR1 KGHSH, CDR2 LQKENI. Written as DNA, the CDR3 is TGTGCCAGCTCTGGGACTAGCGACTACGAGCAGTACTTC. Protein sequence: CASSGTSDYEQYF.

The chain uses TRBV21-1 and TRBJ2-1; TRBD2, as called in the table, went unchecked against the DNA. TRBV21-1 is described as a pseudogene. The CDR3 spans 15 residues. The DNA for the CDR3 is TGTGCCAGCAGCAAAGGCGGGGGGGATCACAATGAGCAGTTCTTC. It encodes CASSKGGGDHNEQFF.

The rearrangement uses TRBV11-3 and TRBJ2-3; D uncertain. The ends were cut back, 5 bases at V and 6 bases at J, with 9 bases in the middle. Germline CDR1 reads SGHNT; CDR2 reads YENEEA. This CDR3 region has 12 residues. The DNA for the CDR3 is TGTGCCAGCAGCACGAGAGTGGATACGCAGTATTTT. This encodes CASSTRVDTQYF.

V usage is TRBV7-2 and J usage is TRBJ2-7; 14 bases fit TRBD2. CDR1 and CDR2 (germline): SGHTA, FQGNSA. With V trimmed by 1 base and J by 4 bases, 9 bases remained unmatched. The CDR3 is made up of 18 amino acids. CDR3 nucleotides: TGTGCCAGCAGCTTAGTAGCCGGGACTAGCGGGGGTGCGTACGAGCAGTACTTC. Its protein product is CASSLVAGTSGGAYEQYF.

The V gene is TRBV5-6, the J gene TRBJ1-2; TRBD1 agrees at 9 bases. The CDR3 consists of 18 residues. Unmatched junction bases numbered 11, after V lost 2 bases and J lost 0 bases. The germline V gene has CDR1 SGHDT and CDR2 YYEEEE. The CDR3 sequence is CASSFRDRDWVANYGYTF. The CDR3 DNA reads TGTGCCAGCAGCTTCCGGGACAGGGATTGGGTAGCTAACTATGGCTACACCTTC.

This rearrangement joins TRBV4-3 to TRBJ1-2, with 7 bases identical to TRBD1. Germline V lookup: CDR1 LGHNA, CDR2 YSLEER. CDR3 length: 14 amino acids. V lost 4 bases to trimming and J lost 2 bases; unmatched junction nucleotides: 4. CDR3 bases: TGCGCCAGCAGCCCCGGGACAGTGAACTATGGCTACACCTTC. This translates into CASSPGTVNYGYTF.

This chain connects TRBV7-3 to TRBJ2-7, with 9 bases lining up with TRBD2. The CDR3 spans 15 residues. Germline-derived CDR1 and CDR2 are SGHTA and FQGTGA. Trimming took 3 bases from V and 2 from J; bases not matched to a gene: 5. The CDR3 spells CASSLMGGRAYEQYF. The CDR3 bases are TGTGCCAGCAGCTTGATGGGCGGGAGGGCCTACGAGCAGTACTTC.

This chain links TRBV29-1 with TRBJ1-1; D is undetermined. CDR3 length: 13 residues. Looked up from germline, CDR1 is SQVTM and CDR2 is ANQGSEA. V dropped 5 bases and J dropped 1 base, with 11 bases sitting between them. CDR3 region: CSVQKGSNTEAFF. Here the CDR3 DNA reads TGCAGCGTTCAGAAGGGATCGAACACTGAAGCTTTCTTT.

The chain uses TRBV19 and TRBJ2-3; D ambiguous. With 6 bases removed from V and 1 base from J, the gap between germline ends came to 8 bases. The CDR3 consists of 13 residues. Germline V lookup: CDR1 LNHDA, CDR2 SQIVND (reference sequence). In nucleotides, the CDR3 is TGTGCCAGTAGGAAGAAGGGCACAGATACGCAGTATTTT. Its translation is CASRKKGTDTQYF.

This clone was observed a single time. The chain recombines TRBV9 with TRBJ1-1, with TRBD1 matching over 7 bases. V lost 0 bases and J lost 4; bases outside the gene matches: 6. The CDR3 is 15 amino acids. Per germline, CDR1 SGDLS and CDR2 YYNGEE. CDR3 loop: CASSVEGGGGTEAFF. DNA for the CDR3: TGTGCCAGCAGCGTAGAGGGAGGGGGCGGCACTGAAGCTTTCTTT.